The clone carrying this T cell receptor beta chain has more than one count but fewer than ten. The data derive from a study of blood T cell repertoires in COVID-19. This table comes from immunoSEQ multiplex PCR, and its TCRdb copy is limited to in-frame clones, with some not included. The sample records tens of thousands of clones, around 90% being singletons. CDR3 length: 15 residues. The junction had 8 bases not matched to a gene; V was cut back by 6 bases and J by 2 bases. Per germline, CDR1 LNHDA and CDR2 SQIVND (reference sequence). The sequenced sample was peripheral blood. This chain links TRBV19 with TRBJ2-3; 7 nucleotides align to TRBD1. The sequence was collected from a man aged 45-60 years with acute or convalescent COVID-19. The CDR3 loop is CASSPRDSFTDTQYF. In DNA form, the CDR3 reads TGTGCCAGTAGCCCCCGGGACAGCTTCACAGATACGCAGTATTTT.